This T cell receptor beta chain was observed in a study of cytomegalovirus exposure and HLA in healthy donors. Across the study: From donors who were HLA-typed, an early data release held about 85 million unique TCRs.

This clone was seen a few times. The PCR used 60 Vbeta and 13 Jbeta primers. Method: immunoSEQ multiplex PCR; TCRdb's copy keeps in-frame clones and lacks some. Of about 100,000 clones listed, 60% to 80% were seen once; the top ten hold roughly 7.3%. Nominally healthy donors were sampled, though unrecorded immune exposures were likely. After removal of 10 bases from V and 8 bases from J, the junction contained 5 bases not matched to a gene. Germline CDR1 reads MDHEN; CDR2 reads SYDVKM. This CDR3 contains 12 residues. J is TRBJ1-4 and V is TRBV28; TRBD1 agrees at 9 bases. This receptor was obtained from a man between 50 and 59 years old in good health and CMV-seropositive. Specimen: PBMCs. The CDR3 DNA reads as TGTGCCACCATAGGACAGGGGGAAAAACTGTTTTTT. It translates to CATIGQGEKLFF.